These 10 T cell receptor beta chains share one sample of origin, sequenced in a study of CD8 T cells in ankylosing spondylitis. TCRdb re-called the 5' RACE reads through MiXCR, storing one row per CDR3 protein. Of roughly 670,000 distinct CDR3 sequences listed, roughly 20% are singletons. Study-wide results and caveats: What seemed typical of ankylosing spondylitis blood was a TCR beta motif built from eight highly homologous variants.

No antigen has been identified for these receptors. The sample was blood, either unsorted or a sorted T cell fraction (not recorded which). These receptors were obtained from a male donor with ankylosing spondylitis.

The chain joins TRBV6-1 to TRBJ1-1, with D possibly TRBD1 on 6 matching bases. This CDR3 contains 12 residues. V gave up 7 bases and J gave up 11 bases, with 17 bases separating them. The germline gives CDR1 MNHNS, CDR2 SASEGT. CDR3 bases: TGTGCCAGCACCTTTGACGGGGACACCGCTTTCTTT. Translation gives CASTFDGDTAFF.

CDR3 sequence reads: CASSPDSGRESTDTQYF. The CDR3 nucleotides read TGTGCCAGCAGTCCCGATAGCGGGAGGGAGAGCACAGATACGCAGTATTTT. The chain combines TRBV12-3 or TRBV12-4 with TRBJ2-3, with 11 nucleotides matching TRBD2. The J segment lost 0 bases and the V segment lost 5 bases, leaving 7 bases of the junction unmatched. The CDR3 is 17 residues long.

This clonotype was counted a few times. The chain combines TRBV6-5 with TRBJ1-1; perhaps TRBD1 as D (6 bases). CDR3 length: 15 residues. Trimming took off 4 bases at V and 11 bases at J, with 23 bases between the two ends. From germline, CDR1 is MNHEY and CDR2 SVGAGI. CDR3 sequence (DNA): TGTGCCAGCAGTTCAAGCGAAGACAGGCCTGAGGGGGCTTTCTTT. Residues: CASSSSEDRPEGAFF.

This sequence joins TRBV9 and TRBJ2-1, with 15 bases fitting TRBD2. J was trimmed by 7 bases and V by 4 bases; bases with no gene match: 6. Looked up from germline, CDR1 is SGDLS and CDR2 is YYNGEE. The CDR3 consists of 16 residues. DNA for the CDR3: TGTGCCAGCAGCCCCCCCGGGACTAGCGGGAGGAATGAGCAGTTCTTC. This codes for CASSPPGTSGRNEQFF.

This clonotype was seen a few times. The chain links TRBV4-1 to TRBJ2-5, with D unresolved. The CDR3 consists of 14 residues. The V end lost 0 bases, the J end lost 1 base, and 6 bases lay between the germline ends. Germline assignment: CDR1 MGHRA and CDR2 YSYEKL. The CDR3, as DNA: TGCGCCAGCAGCCAAGAGGGAACCCAAGAGACCCAGTACTTC. This sequence encodes CASSQEGTQETQYF.

The genes are TRBV7-9 and TRBJ2-1; TRBD1 matches at 7 bases. V dropped 5 bases and J dropped 8; count of bases not matched to a gene: 12. Germline lookup yields CDR1 SEHNR and CDR2 FQNEAQ (reference sequence). This CDR3 region has 15 residues. Written as DNA, the CDR3 is TGTGCCAGCAGCCTCTCAGGGGGTCCTCCACATGAGCAGTTCTTC. Translated: CASSLSGGPPHEQFF.

J is TRBJ1-5 and V is TRBV7-8, with D perhaps TRBD1 (6 bases). Trimming removed 7 bases at V and 6 bases at J, with 13 bases between. CDR1 and CDR2 from the germline V gene are SGHVS and FQNEAQ. The CDR3 length is 13 residues. CDR3 sequence: CASKPGHGQPQHF. The CDR3 coding sequence is TGTGCCAGCAAACCGGGACACGGTCAGCCCCAGCATTTT.

This clonotype was seen more than once but under ten times. The chain combines TRBV7-9 with TRBJ2-7; D is possibly TRBD1 (6 bases). From germline, CDR1 is SEHNR and CDR2 FQNEAQ (reference sequence). V was shortened by 4 bases and J by 6 bases, with 19 bases between the two germline ends. CDR3 length: 15 amino acids. In DNA, the CDR3 is TGTGCCAGCAGCTACGGGACATGGAGTTCAAGCGAGCAGTACTTC. The encoded protein is CASSYGTWSSSEQYF. Full variable domain (outside the CDR3, taken from reference TRBV7-9 and TRBJ2-7): DTGVSQNPRHKITKRGQNVTFRCDPISEHNRLYWYRQTLGQGPEFLTYFQNEAQLEKSRLLSDRFSAERPKGSFSTLEIQRTEQGDSAMYLCASSYGTWSSSEQYFGPGTRLTVT.

This clonotype appeared a few times. The V gene is TRBV28, the J gene TRBJ2-5; no definite D call. Germline V lookup: CDR1 MDHEN, CDR2 SYDVKM. V gave up 5 bases and J gave up 5 bases, with 24 bases separating them. This CDR3 contains 17 residues. CDR3 nucleotide sequence: TGTGCCAGCAGTCTAAAATCCCACGATCTCTTTGGGGAGACCCAGTACTTC. It encodes CASSLKSHDLFGETQYF.

This chain connects TRBV27 to TRBJ2-7, with TRBD2 matching over 7 bases. Trimming took 3 bases from V and 1 from J; bases not matched to a gene: 9. Germline V gene lookup returns CDR1 MNHEY and CDR2 SMNVEV (reference sequence). The CDR3 is made up of 16 amino acids. The CDR3 DNA follows: TGTGCCAGCAGTTTGATCGGGGGGTCCTTATCCTACGAGCAGTACTTC. Translation: CASSLIGGSLSYEQYF.